This TCR beta chain was found in a study of cytomegalovirus exposure and HLA in healthy donors. Across the whole study: The use of the same platform for the 120 or so validation repertoires and the approximately 730 first-cohort repertoires was reported by a later analysis.

The study's findings and limits: The authors listed some 160 TCR beta chains as cytomegalovirus-associated. Published work reported that the classifier diagnosed cytomegalovirus status with high specificity and sensitivity.

A roughly 120-subject validation cohort, separate from the approximately 720-subject first cohort, supplied the donors. Libraries were prepared by immunoSEQ multiplex PCR; TCRdb keeps only in-frame clonotypes and omits some of them. The profile shows 200,000 to 300,000 clones, around 90% of them singletons. Germline CDR1 is SEHNR and CDR2 is FQNEAQ (reference sequence). The CDR3 is made up of 15 amino acids. V shed 5 bases, J shed 5 bases, and the junction held 9 bases outside the gene matches. A note on this clone: Its specificity is unknown.

The sequence derives from a woman in her 30s in good health and CMV-seronegative. Sequencing input: PBMCs. V and J are TRBV7-9 and TRBJ1-5; 7 nucleotides line up with TRBD1. CDR3 in amino acids: CASSPGGEGHQPQHF. CDR3 sequence (DNA): TGTGCCAGCAGCCCAGGGGGGGAGGGGCATCAGCCCCAGCATTTT. Looking up the rest from reference TRBV7-9 and TRBJ1-5 gives the full variable domain: DTGVSQNPRHKITKRGQNVTFRCDPISEHNRLYWYRQTLGQGPEFLTYFQNEAQLEKSRLLSDRFSAERPKGSFSTLEIQRTEQGDSAMYLCASSPGGEGHQPQHFGDGTRLSIL.